This TCR beta chain came from a study of shared clonotypes between healthy human individuals (TCRdb year 2020). Turning to the overall study: A couple of women and a few men aged 18 to 49 years were included in the cohort. To estimate repertoire size and how much clonotypes are shared between individuals, the study performed deep sequencing of blood TCR repertoires from a few healthy adults. Between about 0.94 and 8.9 billion PBMCs per donor were obtained by leukapheresis. Libraries were prepared and TCR repertoires were sequenced by different laboratories using diverse techniques, in order to increase sequencing depth and limit assay-specific biases. What the research found in general, with its limitations: Pairwise subsampling indicated that sequencing depth was expected to affect the degree of clonotype sharing among donors. Sampling was restricted to blood, and TCR repertoires in tissue are likely to differ from TCR repertoires in blood. The small number of donors limited the genetic and exposure-history diversity represented.

For this clone: Its target antigen remains unknown. Base-call qualities are not available, and no considerably larger clone is one nucleotide away.

V is reduced by 0 bases and J by 3 bases, leaving a spacing of 8 bases between them. The germline V gene gives CDR1 as MNHEY and CDR2 as SVGAGI. The CDR3 runs 14 residues from the cysteine to the phenylalanine. Kept here is only the CDR3 DNA, which spans 42 bases and is read in frame from base 1. Healthy HIV-negative adults with no recently reported acute infections or vaccinations were included as donors. Every donor was a Caucasian adult residing in Nashville, Tennessee, USA. For unsorted samples, tens of millions of PBMCs were counted, and genomic DNA was extracted using the QIAamp DNA Blood Mini kit. Blood was obtained by leukapheresis, after which PBMCs were separated by Ficoll-Histopaque density gradient centrifugation and cryopreserved in liquid nitrogen vapor phase. Using the deep immunoSEQ assay, multiplex PCR amplified TCR CDR3 regions from genomic DNA. Genomic DNA extracted from each cell subset was distributed evenly over all wells of several immunoSEQ 96-well plates, and each plate served as one replicate. For unsorted PBMC, each replicate PCR was loaded with roughly 330 ng genomic DNA, equivalent to 30,000 or so T cell genomes. Genomic DNA from unsorted PBMC was sequenced over ten immunoSEQ deep assay plates. The purified libraries were quantified using a Qubit 3.0 fluorometer, sized with a Bioanalyzer 2100, and then quantified again using the KAPA Library Quantification kit. Each immunoSEQ 96-well plate was sequenced on its own single-read 150-cycle Illumina NextSeq 550 flow cell. Per the source publication's procedure: Because the immunoSEQ output held only junctional sequences and lacked quality scores, the filtering could not match the filtering applied to full-length reads. To assign V/J genes and CDR3, sequences were annotated against IMGT germline references using PyIR, a Python wrapper for IgBLAST v1.9. Reads with weak V/J assignments (E-value above 1e-6), missing CDR3, stop codons, out-of-frame junctions, or ambiguous translated residues were removed. V3J clonotypes were defined as sequences sharing an identical inferred V gene, J gene, and CDR3 amino acid sequence. Percentage overlap between repertoires was computed as shared unique clonotypes divided by the size of the smaller repertoire. Three approaches were used to assess repertoire richness: RTK rarefaction, the Chao1 estimator, and Recon v2.1 estimates of unobserved clonotypes. TCRdb re-hosts the immuneACCESS table, in-frame sequences only. Its copies lack some clones; in the studies checked, an unresolved V gene accounts for under half of them, and the cause for the rest is not known. V, J and clone size were drawn from that table, and D and trimming were deduced from the DNA. Across this sample there are around 95,000 clones, with approximately 44% seen only once. The top ten clonotypes cover about 15% of the sample.

The material sequenced was PBMCs. This TCR came from a middle-aged woman in good health. Some clones in this sample may be carry-over from other donors' samples. The sequence is built from TRBV6-5 and TRBJ1-1; TRBD1 might be the D gene, on 5 matching bases. In nucleotides, the sequence is TGTGCCAGCAGTTACTCCTCAGGGTACACTGAAGCTTTCTTT. It translates as CASSYSSGYTEAFF.